These T cell receptor beta chains were read from a single sample in a study of cytomegalovirus exposure and HLA in healthy donors. Generated by immunoSEQ multiplex PCR, the TCRdb table keeps only in-frame clones and is missing some. This listing includes around 100,000 clones. The sample taken for sequencing was PBMCs. The origin of the receptors is a man in his forties in good health and CMV-seronegative. Each CDR3 is given with its conserved first and last residue. D genes are given only for firm matches.

J: TRBJ2-5; D: TRBD1; V: TRBV5-1; CDR3: CASSWTGIQETQYF; DNA: TGCGCCAGCAGCTGGACAGGGATCCAAGAGACCCAGTACTTC
J: TRBJ2-5; D: .; V: TRBV1; CDR3: CTSSQGQHF; DNA: TGCACCAGCAGCCAGGGACAGCACTTC
J: TRBJ1-2; D: TRBD1; V: TRBV10-3; CDR3: CAIKPRDRVVGYTF; DNA: TGTGCCATCAAGCCGCGGGACAGGGTGGTTGGCTACACCTTC
J: TRBJ2-7; D: TRBD2; V: TRBV7-2; CDR3: CASSLAASGVGEQYF; DNA: TGTGCCAGCAGCTTAGCGGCTAGCGGGGTGGGGGAGCAGTACTTC
J: TRBJ2-2; D: .; V: TRBV29-1; CDR3: CSVYGHFTGELFF; DNA: TGCAGCGTCTACGGACATTTCACCGGGGAGCTGTTTTTT
J: TRBJ2-7; D: .; V: TRBV19; CDR3: CASSIRGGYEQYF; DNA: TGTGCCAGTAGTATAAGGGGAGGCTACGAGCAGTACTTC
J: TRBJ2-7; D: TRBD2; V: TRBV15; CDR3: CATSRETSGGAGEQYF; DNA: TGTGCCACCAGCAGAGAGACTAGCGGGGGGGCCGGTGAGCAGTACTTC
J: TRBJ1-5; D: TRBD1; V: TRBV11-2; CDR3: CASSLDPTGGRQPQHF; DNA: TGTGCCAGCAGCTTAGATCCCACAGGGGGCCGTCAGCCCCAGCATTTT
J: TRBJ1-6; D: .; V: TRBV5-1; CDR3: CASSLDGRTGSPLHF; DNA: TGCGCCAGCAGCTTGGACGGGAGGACTGGGTCACCCCTCCACTTT
J: TRBJ1-2; D: .; V: TRBV11-3; CDR3: CASSSDGGYGYTF; DNA: TGTGCCAGCAGCTCAGATGGGGGGTATGGCTACACCTTC
J: TRBJ1-5; D: TRBD1; V: TRBV7-8; CDR3: CASSLGQGLQPQHF; DNA: TGTGCCAGCAGCCTGGGACAGGGGTTGCAGCCCCAGCATTTT
J: TRBJ2-1; D: .; V: TRBV15; CDR3: CATSSLIAFTSYNEQFF; DNA: TGTGCCACCAGCAGCCTAATCGCGTTCACCTCCTACAATGAGCAGTTCTTC
J: TRBJ2-1; D: .; V: TRBV5-4; CDR3: CASSLDLIYNEQFF; DNA: TGTGCCAGCAGCTTGGACTTGATCTACAATGAGCAGTTCTTC
J: TRBJ2-7; D: TRBD1; V: TRBV7-2; CDR3: CASSRDSSYEQYF; DNA: TGTGCCAGCAGCCGGGACAGCTCCTACGAGCAGTACTTC
J: TRBJ2-7; D: TRBD2; V: TRBV29-1; CDR3: CSVSTAGGISYEQYF; DNA: TGCAGCGTTTCAACCGCGGGGGGGATATCCTACGAGCAGTACTTC
J: TRBJ2-1; D: TRBD1; V: TRBV10-1; CDR3: CASSELRQGVKGEQFF; DNA: TGCGCCAGCAGTGAGCTCCGGCAGGGGGTGAAGGGTGAGCAGTTCTTC
J: TRBJ2-1; D: TRBD1; V: TRBV6-1; CDR3: CASSPQGVGEQFF; DNA: TGTGCCAGCAGCCCACAGGGGGTGGGGGAGCAGTTCTTC
J: TRBJ2-7; D: TRBD1; V: TRBV10-3; CDR3: CAISGLGTGAYEQYF; DNA: TGTGCCATCAGTGGTCTAGGGACAGGGGCCTACGAGCAGTACTTC
J: TRBJ1-5; D: TRBD1; V: TRBV19; CDR3: CASSAQGARGNQPQHF; DNA: TGTGCCAGTAGTGCACAGGGGGCGCGGGGCAATCAGCCCCAGCATTTT
J: TRBJ2-7; D: .; V: TRBV25-1; CDR3: CASGQEAIYEQYF; DNA: TGTGCCAGCGGTCAAGAGGCAATCTACGAGCAGTACTTC
J: TRBJ2-5; D: TRBD2; V: TRBV6-7; CDR3: CASSGTSKQETQYF; DNA: TGTGCCAGCAGCGGGACTAGCAAGCAAGAGACCCAGTACTTC
J: TRBJ2-7; D: .; V: TRBV6-5; CDR3: CASSYTFDSYEQYF; DNA: TGTGCCAGCAGTTACACTTTCGACTCCTACGAGCAGTACTTC
J: TRBJ1-2; D: .; V: TRBV10-2; CDR3: CASSGGQADGYTF; DNA: TGCGCCAGCAGTGGAGGGCAGGCTGATGGCTACACCTTC
J: TRBJ2-3; D: TRBD2; V: TRBV6-4; CDR3: CASSRLAGGPDTQYF; DNA: TGTGCCAGCAGTCGGCTAGCGGGAGGGCCAGATACGCAGTATTTT
J: TRBJ1-2; D: .; V: TRBV2; CDR3: CASMGGIGYTF; DNA: TGTGCCAGCATGGGGGGTATTGGCTACACCTTC
J: TRBJ2-7; D: .; V: TRBV27; CDR3: CASSLRAGGLYEQYF; DNA: TGTGCCAGCAGCCTCAGGGCTGGGGGCTTATACGAGCAGTACTTC
J: TRBJ2-3; D: TRBD2; V: TRBV9; CDR3: CASSVGGGSGTDTQYF; DNA: TGTGCCAGCAGCGTAGGGGGGGGTTCGGGCACAGATACGCAGTATTTT
J: TRBJ2-6; D: TRBD1; V: TRBV5-4; CDR3: CASSADRGGANVLTF; DNA: TGTGCCAGCAGCGCCGACAGGGGTGGGGCCAACGTCCTGACTTTC
J: TRBJ2-7; D: TRBD1; V: TRBV29-1; CDR3: CSVTPGTGAYEQYF; DNA: TGCAGCGTTACTCCCGGGACAGGGGCCTACGAGCAGTACTTC